Listed below are T cell receptor beta chains from one sample, sequenced in a study of cytomegalovirus exposure and HLA in healthy donors. Assay: immunoSEQ multiplex PCR; the TCRdb copy retains only in-frame clones and omits some. The data show 330,000 or so clones, just over 85% seen once. The material sequenced was PBMCs. Receptor source: a woman between 18 and 29 years old in good health and CMV-seronegative. Each CDR3 is given with its conserved first and last residue. Each record gives: CDR3 protein, CDR3 DNA, clone size, V gene, D gene, J gene. The D gene is left open where the match is weak. Only some rows state a clone size, as once, few, many or a class for expanded clones.

cdr3_aa: CASSLRFPGQGRNTEAFF
cdr3_nt: TGCGCCAGCAGCTTGCGTTTCCCGGGACAGGGTAGGAACACTGAAGCTTTCTTT
clone_size: NA
v_call: TRBV5-1
d_call: TRBD1
j_call: TRBJ1-1

cdr3_aa: CASSLGKQADYEQYF
cdr3_nt: TGTGCCAGCAGCTTAGGGAAGCAGGCTGACTACGAGCAGTACTTC
clone_size: NA
v_call: TRBV7-6
d_call: NA
j_call: TRBJ2-7

cdr3_aa: CASSPGSRMDIQYF
cdr3_nt: TGCGCCAGCAGCCCCGGGAGCCGGATGGACATTCAGTACTTC
clone_size: NA
v_call: TRBV5-1
d_call: NA
j_call: TRBJ2-4

cdr3_aa: CASREGYNEQFF
cdr3_nt: TGTGCCAGCCGGGAGGGCTACAATGAGCAGTTCTTC
clone_size: NA
v_call: TRBV7-9
d_call: TRBD2
j_call: TRBJ2-1

cdr3_aa: CASSYLGQGADTQYF
cdr3_nt: TGTGCCAGCAGTTACCTAGGACAGGGGGCAGATACGCAGTATTTT
clone_size: NA
v_call: TRBV6-5
d_call: TRBD1
j_call: TRBJ2-3

cdr3_aa: CASSEDSGLHPEQYF
cdr3_nt: TGTGCCAGCAGTGAAGATTCGGGACTCCACCCCGAGCAGTACTTC
clone_size: NA
v_call: TRBV2
d_call: NA
j_call: TRBJ2-7

cdr3_aa: CASSAGAGNGYTF
cdr3_nt: TGTGCCAGTAGTGCAGGGGCCGGAAATGGCTACACCTTC
clone_size: NA
v_call: TRBV19
d_call: NA
j_call: TRBJ1-2

cdr3_aa: CASSQVGRGTYEQYF
cdr3_nt: TGCGCCAGCAGCCAAGTGGGGCGGGGGACCTACGAGCAGTACTTC
clone_size: NA
v_call: TRBV4-1
d_call: TRBD2
j_call: TRBJ2-7

cdr3_aa: CASSVPGTGASGDTQYF
cdr3_nt: TGTGCCAGCAGCGTCCCCGGGACAGGGGCGTCCGGGGATACGCAGTATTTT
clone_size: NA
v_call: TRBV9
d_call: TRBD1
j_call: TRBJ2-3

cdr3_aa: CASSGQETQYF
cdr3_nt: TGTGCCAGCAGCGGACAGGAGACCCAGTACTTC
clone_size: NA
v_call: TRBV6-6
d_call: NA
j_call: TRBJ2-5

cdr3_aa: CASSLRTGGFNQPQHF
cdr3_nt: TGTGCCAGCAGCTTAAGAACAGGCGGTTTCAATCAGCCCCAGCATTTT
clone_size: NA
v_call: TRBV7-2
d_call: NA
j_call: TRBJ1-5

cdr3_aa: CASSPAGAGETQYF
cdr3_nt: TGTGCCAGCTCACCAGCGGGGGCAGGAGAGACCCAGTACTTC
clone_size: NA
v_call: TRBV18
d_call: NA
j_call: TRBJ2-5

cdr3_aa: CASSPQTSHGEQFF
cdr3_nt: TGTGCCAGCAGCCCCCAGACTAGCCATGGTGAGCAGTTCTTC
clone_size: NA
v_call: TRBV5-4
d_call: TRBD2
j_call: TRBJ2-1

cdr3_aa: CASSVGTGGSYEQYF
cdr3_nt: TGTGCCAGCAGCGTCGGGACAGGGGGTTCCTACGAGCAGTACTTC
clone_size: NA
v_call: TRBV9
d_call: TRBD1
j_call: TRBJ2-7

cdr3_aa: CASSVGEGSSYEQYF
cdr3_nt: TGTGCCAGCAGCGTGGGGGAGGGCAGTTCCTACGAGCAGTACTTC
clone_size: NA
v_call: TRBV9
d_call: TRBD2
j_call: TRBJ2-7

cdr3_aa: CASRGLAGDHEQYF
cdr3_nt: TGTGCCAGCAGGGGACTAGCGGGAGACCACGAGCAGTACTTC
clone_size: few
v_call: TRBV6-5
d_call: TRBD2
j_call: TRBJ2-7

cdr3_aa: CASSARDIGETQYF
cdr3_nt: TGTGCCAGCAGCGCCCGGGACATAGGGGAGACCCAGTACTTC
clone_size: NA
v_call: TRBV5-8
d_call: NA
j_call: TRBJ2-5

cdr3_aa: CASSLDVGGGYEQYF
cdr3_nt: TGTGCCAGCAGCTTAGACGTGGGAGGCGGGTACGAGCAGTACTTC
clone_size: NA
v_call: TRBV7-6
d_call: NA
j_call: TRBJ2-7

cdr3_aa: CASSGRRGFDGYTF
cdr3_nt: TGTGCCAGCAGTGGCCGGCGAGGGTTTGATGGCTACACCTTC
clone_size: NA
v_call: TRBV28
d_call: NA
j_call: TRBJ1-2

cdr3_aa: CASTLRDLYEQYF
cdr3_nt: TGTGCCAGCACCCTCCGGGATCTGTACGAGCAGTACTTC
clone_size: NA
v_call: TRBV6-9
d_call: NA
j_call: TRBJ2-7

cdr3_aa: CASSLRREAFEQYF
cdr3_nt: TGTGCCAGCAGCTTACGGCGGGAGGCCTTCGAGCAGTACTTC
clone_size: NA
v_call: TRBV11-2
d_call: TRBD2
j_call: TRBJ2-7

cdr3_aa: CASNAGRAGHFLQYEQFF
cdr3_nt: TGTGCCAGCAACGCGGGGAGGGCCGGGCACTTCCTGCAGTACGAGCAGTTCTTC
clone_size: NA
v_call: TRBV9
d_call: TRBD2
j_call: TRBJ2-1

cdr3_aa: CASSPWTSNNEQFF
cdr3_nt: TGCGCCAGCAGCCCCTGGACTAGCAACAATGAGCAGTTCTTC
clone_size: few
v_call: TRBV4-3
d_call: TRBD2
j_call: TRBJ2-1

cdr3_aa: CASSESGTLRNTIYF
cdr3_nt: TGTGCCAGCAGTGAATCGGGAACACTACGAAACACCATATATTTT
clone_size: NA
v_call: TRBV2
d_call: NA
j_call: TRBJ1-3

cdr3_aa: CASGLLGLSTDTQYF
cdr3_nt: TGTGCTAGTGGTTTGTTGGGACTCAGCACAGATACGCAGTATTTT
clone_size: NA
v_call: TRBV12-5
d_call: NA
j_call: TRBJ2-3

cdr3_aa: CASSPFGEVNYGYTF
cdr3_nt: TGTGCCAGCAGCCCCTTCGGGGAGGTAAACTATGGCTACACCTTC
clone_size: NA
v_call: TRBV9
d_call: NA
j_call: TRBJ1-2

cdr3_aa: CASSGQGATNEKLFF
cdr3_nt: TGTGCCAGCAGTGGACAGGGTGCAACTAATGAAAAACTGTTTTTT
clone_size: NA
v_call: TRBV2
d_call: TRBD1
j_call: TRBJ1-4

cdr3_aa: CSVAGALSTDTQYF
cdr3_nt: TGCAGCGTGGCGGGAGCGCTTAGCACAGATACGCAGTATTTT
clone_size: NA
v_call: TRBV29-1
d_call: TRBD2
j_call: TRBJ2-3

cdr3_aa: CASSLTGEQYF
cdr3_nt: TGCGCCAGCAGCTTGACGGGCGAGCAGTACTTC
clone_size: few
v_call: TRBV5-1
d_call: NA
j_call: TRBJ2-7

cdr3_aa: CVRSLVREYNEQFF
cdr3_nt: TGTGTCAGAAGCTTAGTTCGGGAGTACAATGAGCAGTTCTTC
clone_size: NA
v_call: TRBV7-5
d_call: NA
j_call: TRBJ2-1

cdr3_aa: CASSLYGEGEQFF
cdr3_nt: TGTGCCAGCAGCTTATATGGAGAAGGTGAGCAGTTCTTC
clone_size: NA
v_call: TRBV7-2
d_call: NA
j_call: TRBJ2-1

cdr3_aa: CASSPLREAFF
cdr3_nt: TGTGCCAGCAGCCCTCTCCGTGAAGCTTTCTTT
clone_size: NA
v_call: TRBV9
d_call: NA
j_call: TRBJ1-1

cdr3_aa: CTSSQVLAVPSYEQYF
cdr3_nt: TGCACCAGCAGCCAAGTACTAGCGGTTCCCTCCTACGAGCAGTACTTC
clone_size: NA
v_call: TRBV1
d_call: NA
j_call: TRBJ2-7

cdr3_aa: CASTPSGDYNEQFF
cdr3_nt: TGTGCCAGCACACCTAGCGGGGACTACAATGAGCAGTTCTTC
clone_size: few
v_call: TRBV6-1
d_call: TRBD2
j_call: TRBJ2-1

cdr3_aa: CASSGRFPGQDSKDYGYTF
cdr3_nt: TGTGCCAGCAGCGGGCGATTTCCGGGACAGGACTCTAAAGACTATGGCTACACCTTC
clone_size: NA
v_call: TRBV9
d_call: TRBD1
j_call: TRBJ1-2

cdr3_aa: CASSFGGLAGDGETQYF
cdr3_nt: TGTGCCAGCAGCTTTGGCGGACTAGCGGGAGATGGAGAGACCCAGTACTTC
clone_size: NA
v_call: TRBV5-8
d_call: TRBD2
j_call: TRBJ2-5

cdr3_aa: CASSVGGRAQETQYF
cdr3_nt: TGTGCCAGCAGCGTAGGGGGGAGGGCCCAAGAGACCCAGTACTTC
clone_size: NA
v_call: TRBV9
d_call: TRBD2
j_call: TRBJ2-5